This note documents a single T cell receptor beta chain sequence. This sample stems from a study of blood T cell repertoires in COVID-19. Sequencing used immunoSEQ multiplex PCR; TCRdb keeps in-frame clones, though not all of them. The sample lists about 300,000 clones, 85% to 90% occurring once. Trimming removed 3 bases at V and 0 bases at J, with 14 bases between. Germline V gene data show CDR1 as DFQATT and CDR2 as SNEGSKA (reference sequence). This CDR3 has 15 residues. The specimen was peripheral blood. This TCR derives from a woman in her thirties or forties who had recovered from COVID-19. The V call is TRBV20-1, the J call TRBJ1-2; D is unclear. CDR3 protein: CSASLTPSTNYGYTF. DNA of the CDR3: TGCAGTGCTAGTCTCACCCCCTCTACTAACTATGGCTACACCTTC.